This T cell receptor (beta chain) was observed in a study of shared clonotypes between healthy human individuals. Study-wide context: The plates for each donor numbered three CD4 naive, three CD4 memory, two CD8 naive and one CD8 memory.

CD4+ cells underwent separation, giving CD45RA+ naive and CD45RA-negative memory subsets. The CDR3 is 14 residues long. Germline V lookup: CDR1 MNHEY, CDR2 SVGAGI. The ends lost 6 bases at V and 4 bases at J; junction bases unmatched: 5. Sequencing used immunoSEQ multiplex PCR; TCRdb keeps in-frame clones, though not all of them. The table shows 1.6 million or so clones, with over 95% occurring only once. V is TRBV6-5 and J is TRBJ1-3; 8 nucleotides line up with TRBD1. This receptor was obtained from a man under 40 in good health. Sequenced material: naive CD4+ T cells sorted from blood. Subset: CD45RA+ positively selected. The CDR3 protein is CASRDRASGNTIYF. Here the CDR3 DNA reads TGTGCCAGCAGGGACAGGGCATCGGGAAACACCATATATTTT.